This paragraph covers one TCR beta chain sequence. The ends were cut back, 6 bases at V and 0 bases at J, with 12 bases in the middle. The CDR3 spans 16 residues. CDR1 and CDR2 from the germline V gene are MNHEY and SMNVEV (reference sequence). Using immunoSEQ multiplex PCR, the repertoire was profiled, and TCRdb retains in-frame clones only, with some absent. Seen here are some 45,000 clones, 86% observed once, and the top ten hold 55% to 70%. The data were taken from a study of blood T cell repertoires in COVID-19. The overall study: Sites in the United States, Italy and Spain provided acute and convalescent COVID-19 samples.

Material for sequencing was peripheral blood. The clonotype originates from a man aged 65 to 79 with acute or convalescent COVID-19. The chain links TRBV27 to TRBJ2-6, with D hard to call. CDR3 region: CASSFGYNSGANVLTF. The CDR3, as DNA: TGTGCCAGCAGCTTCGGGTACAACTCTGGGGCCAACGTCCTGACTTTC.